Listed below are T cell receptor beta chains from one sample, sequenced in a study of blood T cell repertoires in COVID-19. Method: immunoSEQ multiplex PCR; TCRdb's copy keeps in-frame clones and lacks some. The sample shows around 75,000 clones, approximately 90% of them seen only once. The source material was peripheral blood. The receptors stem from a human donor in a cohort sampled during active COVID-19. The CDR3 runs from the conserved cysteine through the conserved F or W. D genes are given only for firm matches. Clone size is not always given. Where it is, it says once, few, many or a class for expanded clones.

D gene,clone size,J gene,V gene,CDR3 protein,CDR3 DNA
TRBD1,NA,TRBJ2-5,TRBV9,CASSNGQGALLETQYF,TGTGCCAGCAGCAACGGACAGGGGGCGCTTTTAGAGACCCAGTACTTC
NA,once,TRBJ2-2,TRBV7-2,CASSLGQAKNTGELFF,TGTGCCAGCAGCTTAGGACAGGCGAAGAACACCGGGGAGCTGTTTTTT
TRBD1,NA,TRBJ2-1,TRBV7-9,CASSPGTGYNEQFF,TGTGCCAGCAGTCCCGGGACAGGCTACAATGAGCAGTTCTTC
TRBD2,NA,TRBJ2-6,TRBV5-1,CASSPLGDYSGANVLTF,TGCGCCAGCAGCCCGCTGGGGGACTACTCTGGGGCCAACGTCCTGACTTTC
NA,NA,TRBJ2-2,TRBV24-1,CATSDLPTGQGPGELFF,TGTGCCACCAGTGATTTGCCTACGGGACAAGGTCCCGGGGAGCTGTTTTTT
NA,NA,TRBJ1-6,TRBV6-5,CASSYGIDRPHSPLHF,TGTGCCAGCAGTTACGGGATCGACAGGCCTCATTCACCCCTCCACTTT
TRBD2,once,TRBJ2-1,TRBV19,CASSLDLAASYNEQFF,TGTGCCAGTAGCTTAGATCTAGCGGCCTCCTACAATGAGCAGTTCTTC
NA,few,TRBJ2-7,TRBV19,CASSSGGPYEQYF,TGTGCCAGTAGTTCGGGGGGCCCCTACGAGCAGTACTTC
TRBD1,NA,TRBJ1-2,TRBV25-1,CASSARGRGSYGYTF,TGTGCCAGCAGCGCCAGGGGGAGAGGGTCCTATGGCTACACCTTC
TRBD1,NA,TRBJ2-3,TRBV18,CASSPDRVGADTQYF,TGTGCCAGCTCACCGGACAGGGTTGGTGCAGATACGCAGTATTTT
NA,NA,TRBJ1-5,TRBV2,CASSTRQAQPQHF,TGTGCCAGCAGTACTCGACAGGCGCAGCCCCAGCATTTT
NA,NA,TRBJ2-1,TRBV5-1,CASSPAEVGGYNEQFF,TGCGCCAGCAGCCCTGCGGAGGTAGGAGGATACAATGAGCAGTTCTTC
TRBD2,NA,TRBJ2-2,TRBV28,CASRGTAGVTGELFF,TGTGCCAGCAGAGGGACGGCGGGGGTCACCGGGGAGCTGTTTTTT
NA,once,TRBJ1-5,TRBV7-6,CASSKDMKSQPQHF,TGTGCCAGCAGCAAAGACATGAAGAGTCAGCCCCAGCATTTT
NA,NA,TRBJ2-6,TRBV3-1/TRBV3-2,CASSQDYSGANVLTF,TGTGCCAGCAGCCAAGACTACTCTGGGGCCAACGTCCTGACTTTC
TRBD1,few,TRBJ2-3,TRBV15,CATSREPPGTGAGDTQYF,TGTGCCACCAGCAGAGAACCTCCCGGGACAGGGGCGGGAGATACGCAGTATTTT
NA,NA,TRBJ2-5,TRBV28,CASSSAGGPRETQYF,TGTGCCAGCAGTTCCGCCGGAGGACCGAGGGAGACCCAGTACTTC
NA,NA,TRBJ2-5,TRBV28,CASSRGWTQYF,TGTGCCAGCAGTCGGGGGTGGACCCAGTACTTC
TRBD2,few,TRBJ2-7,TRBV7-9,CASSLVTGRGGSYEQYF,TGTGCCAGCAGCTTAGTCACGGGGAGGGGAGGCTCCTACGAGCAGTACTTC
TRBD1,NA,TRBJ2-3,TRBV28,CASSSQGAENTDTQYF,TGTGCCAGCAGTTCACAGGGGGCCGAAAACACAGATACGCAGTATTTT
TRBD1,NA,TRBJ2-2,TRBV19,CASSLQGAVAGELFF,TGTGCCAGTAGCCTACAGGGGGCAGTGGCCGGGGAGCTGTTTTTT
TRBD1,NA,TRBJ1-1,TRBV18,CASSPLGTDMVLAFF,TGTGCCAGCTCACCGCTTGGGACAGACATGGTTTTAGCTTTCTTT
NA,NA,TRBJ2-1,TRBV10-3,CATTTANEQFF,TGTGCCACCACGACAGCAAATGAGCAGTTCTTC
TRBD2,NA,TRBJ2-7,TRBV27,CASSSSGMAYEQYF,TGTGCCAGCTCCTCGAGCGGGATGGCCTACGAGCAGTACTTC
TRBD2,NA,TRBJ2-5,TRBV6-2/TRBV6-3,CASSSTDTGGTQYF,TGTGCCAGCAGTTCGACCGACACGGGGGGGACCCAGTACTTC
TRBD1,NA,TRBJ2-7,TRBV9,CASSPQVGTGFYEQYF,TGTGCCAGCAGCCCCCAAGTGGGGACAGGTTTCTACGAGCAGTACTTC
TRBD1,NA,TRBJ1-1,TRBV2,CASTIQRGPTEAFF,TGTGCCAGCACCATTCAGAGGGGGCCGACTGAAGCTTTCTTT
NA,NA,TRBJ1-4,TRBV11-2,CASSPWRSGVNEKLFF,TGTGCCAGCAGCCCTTGGAGGTCGGGGGTTAATGAAAAACTGTTTTTT